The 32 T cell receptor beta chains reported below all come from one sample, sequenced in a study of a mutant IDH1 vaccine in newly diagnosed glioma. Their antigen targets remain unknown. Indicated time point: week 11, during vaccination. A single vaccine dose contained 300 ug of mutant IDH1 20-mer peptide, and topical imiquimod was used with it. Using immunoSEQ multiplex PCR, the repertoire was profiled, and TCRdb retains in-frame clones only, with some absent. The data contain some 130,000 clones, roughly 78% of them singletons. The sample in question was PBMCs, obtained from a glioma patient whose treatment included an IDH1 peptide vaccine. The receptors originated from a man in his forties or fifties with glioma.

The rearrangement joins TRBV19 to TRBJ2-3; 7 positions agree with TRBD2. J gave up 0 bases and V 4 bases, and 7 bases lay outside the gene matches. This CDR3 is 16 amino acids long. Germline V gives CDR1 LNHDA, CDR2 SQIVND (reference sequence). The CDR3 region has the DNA TGTGCCAGTAGTAAGGAGGGAGGGATTAGCACAGATACGCAGTATTTT. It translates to CASSKEGGISTDTQYF. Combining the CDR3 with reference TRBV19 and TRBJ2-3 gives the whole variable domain DGGITQSPKYLFRKEGQNVTLSCEQNLNHDAMYWYRQDPGQGLRLIYYSQIVNDFQKGDIAEGYSVSREKKESFPLTVTSAQKNPTAFYLCASSKEGGISTDTQYFGPGTRLTVL.

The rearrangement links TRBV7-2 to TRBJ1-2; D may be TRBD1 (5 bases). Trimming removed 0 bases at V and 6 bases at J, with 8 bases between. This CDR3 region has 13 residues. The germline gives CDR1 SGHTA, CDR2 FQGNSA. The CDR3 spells CASSLARGNGYTF. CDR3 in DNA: TGTGCCAGCAGCTTAGCTAGGGGCAATGGCTACACCTTC.

The DNA of the CDR3 is TGTGCCAGCAGTTACTTCGGGACACATCACACAGATACGCAGTATTTT. Translating gives CASSYFGTHHTDTQYF. This chain joins TRBV6-5 and TRBJ2-3; D might be TRBD1 (6 bases). Trimming left V 1 base short and J 2 bases short, with 13 bases between. Per germline, CDR1 MNHEY and CDR2 SVGAGI. The CDR3 totals 16 residues.

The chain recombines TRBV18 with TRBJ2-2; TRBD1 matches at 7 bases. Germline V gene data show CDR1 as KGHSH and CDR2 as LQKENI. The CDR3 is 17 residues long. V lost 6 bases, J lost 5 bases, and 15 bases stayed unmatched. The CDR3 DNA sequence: TGTGCCAGCTCGCTCACCACAGGGGTCCGTGGGACCGGGGAGCTGTTTTTT. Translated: CASSLTTGVRGTGELFF.

CDR3 sequence reads: CASSQREGLAYEQYF. In nucleotides, the CDR3 is TGCGCCAGCAGCCAGAGGGAAGGACTGGCCTACGAGCAGTACTTC. This chain joins TRBV4-1 and TRBJ2-7; D may be TRBD2 (5 bases). V was shortened by 3 bases and J by 2 bases, with 14 bases between the two germline ends. This CDR3 has 15 amino acids. The germline gives CDR1 MGHRA, CDR2 YSYEKL.

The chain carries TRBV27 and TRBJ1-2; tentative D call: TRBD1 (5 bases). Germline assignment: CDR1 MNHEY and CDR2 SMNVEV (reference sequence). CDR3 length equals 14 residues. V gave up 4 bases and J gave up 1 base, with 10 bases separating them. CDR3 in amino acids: CASSSSDINYGYTF. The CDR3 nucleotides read TGTGCCAGCAGTTCCTCGGACATTAACTATGGCTACACCTTC.

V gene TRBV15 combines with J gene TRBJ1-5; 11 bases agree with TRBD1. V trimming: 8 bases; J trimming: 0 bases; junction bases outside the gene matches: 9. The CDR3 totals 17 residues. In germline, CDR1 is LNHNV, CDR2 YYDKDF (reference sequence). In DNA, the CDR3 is TGTGCCACCGAGCGGACAGGGGGCCTTAATAGCAATCAGCCCCAGCATTTT. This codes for CATERTGGLNSNQPQHF.

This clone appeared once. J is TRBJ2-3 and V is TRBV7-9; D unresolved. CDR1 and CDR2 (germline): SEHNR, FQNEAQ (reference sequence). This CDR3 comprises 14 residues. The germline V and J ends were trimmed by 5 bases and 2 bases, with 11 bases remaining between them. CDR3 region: CASSLGWNTDTQYF. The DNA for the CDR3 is TGTGCCAGCAGCCTAGGGTGGAACACAGATACGCAGTATTTT.

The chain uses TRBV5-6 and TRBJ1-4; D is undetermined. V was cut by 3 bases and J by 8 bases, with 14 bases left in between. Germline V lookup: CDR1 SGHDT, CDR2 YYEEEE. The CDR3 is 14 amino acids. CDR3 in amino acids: CASSSTVPREKLFF. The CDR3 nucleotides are TGTGCCAGCAGCTCGACCGTGCCGAGGGAAAAACTGTTTTTT.

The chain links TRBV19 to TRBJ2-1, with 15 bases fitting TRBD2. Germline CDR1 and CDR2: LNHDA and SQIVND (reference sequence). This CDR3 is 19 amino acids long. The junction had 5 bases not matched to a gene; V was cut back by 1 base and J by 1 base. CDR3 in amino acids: CASSIAVGLAGGSYNEQFF. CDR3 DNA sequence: TGTGCCAGTAGTATAGCTGTCGGACTAGCGGGAGGGTCCTACAATGAGCAGTTCTTC.

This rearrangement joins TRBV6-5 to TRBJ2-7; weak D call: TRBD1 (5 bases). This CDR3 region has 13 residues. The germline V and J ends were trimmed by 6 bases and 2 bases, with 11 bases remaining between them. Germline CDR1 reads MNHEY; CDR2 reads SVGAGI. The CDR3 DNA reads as TGTGCCAGCAGGGGGCCTTCCCCCTACGAGCAGTACTTC. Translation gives CASRGPSPYEQYF.

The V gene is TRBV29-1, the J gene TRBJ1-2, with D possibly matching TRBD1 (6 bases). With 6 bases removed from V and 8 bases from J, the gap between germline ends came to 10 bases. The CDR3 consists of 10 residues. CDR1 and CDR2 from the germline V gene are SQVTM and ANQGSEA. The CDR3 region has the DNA TGCAGCGTAGGACAGCCCGGCTACACCTTC. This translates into CSVGQPGYTF.

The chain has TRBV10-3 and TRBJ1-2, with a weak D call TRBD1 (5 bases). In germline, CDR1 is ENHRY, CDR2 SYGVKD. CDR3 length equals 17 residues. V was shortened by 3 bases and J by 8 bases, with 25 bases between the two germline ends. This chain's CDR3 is CAISEPRPGRPRKGYTF. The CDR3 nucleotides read TGTGCCATCAGTGAACCTCGACCGGGACGTCCTAGGAAGGGCTACACCTTC.

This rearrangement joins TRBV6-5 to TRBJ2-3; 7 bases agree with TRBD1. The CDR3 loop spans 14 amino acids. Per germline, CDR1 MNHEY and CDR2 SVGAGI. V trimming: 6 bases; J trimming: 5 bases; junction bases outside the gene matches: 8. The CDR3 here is CASSPPGTVDTQYF. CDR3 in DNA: TGTGCCAGCAGCCCTCCCGGGACAGTAGATACGCAGTATTTT.

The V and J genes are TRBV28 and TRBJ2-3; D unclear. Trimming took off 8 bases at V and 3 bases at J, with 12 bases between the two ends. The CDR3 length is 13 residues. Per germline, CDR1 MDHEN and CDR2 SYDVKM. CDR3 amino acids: CASGSRVTDTQYF. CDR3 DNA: TGTGCCAGCGGTTCTCGGGTAACAGATACGCAGTATTTT.

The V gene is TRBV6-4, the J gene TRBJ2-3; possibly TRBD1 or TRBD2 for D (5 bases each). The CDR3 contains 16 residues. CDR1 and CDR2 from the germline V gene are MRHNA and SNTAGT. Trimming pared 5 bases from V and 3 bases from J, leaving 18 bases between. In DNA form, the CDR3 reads TGTGCCAGCAGTCTACGCCTCGGGGCTAGGACAGATACGCAGTATTTT. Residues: CASSLRLGARTDTQYF.

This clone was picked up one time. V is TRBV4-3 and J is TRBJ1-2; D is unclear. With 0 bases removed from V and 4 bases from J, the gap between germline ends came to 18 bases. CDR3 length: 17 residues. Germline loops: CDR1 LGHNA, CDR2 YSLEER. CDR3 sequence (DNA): TGCGCCAGCAGCCAAGACGTGGCCAGTCAAACTTTCTATGGCTACACCTTC. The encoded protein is CASSQDVASQTFYGYTF.

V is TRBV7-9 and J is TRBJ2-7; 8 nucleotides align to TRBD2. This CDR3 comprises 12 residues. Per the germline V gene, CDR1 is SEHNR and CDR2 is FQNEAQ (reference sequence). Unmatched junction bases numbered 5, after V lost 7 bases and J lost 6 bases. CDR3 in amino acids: CASKGSGGEQYF. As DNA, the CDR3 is TGTGCCAGCAAGGGGAGCGGGGGCGAGCAGTACTTC.

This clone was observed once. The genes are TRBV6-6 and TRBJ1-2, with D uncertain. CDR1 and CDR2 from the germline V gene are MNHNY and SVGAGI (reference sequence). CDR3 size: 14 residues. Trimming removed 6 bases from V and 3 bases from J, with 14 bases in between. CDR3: CASRKERWDYGYTF. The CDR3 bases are TGTGCCAGCAGGAAGGAACGATGGGACTATGGCTACACCTTC.

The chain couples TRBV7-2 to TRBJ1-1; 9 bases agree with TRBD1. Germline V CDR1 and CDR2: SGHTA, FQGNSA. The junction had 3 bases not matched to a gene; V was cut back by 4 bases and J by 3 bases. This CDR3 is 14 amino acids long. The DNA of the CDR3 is TGTGCCAGCAGCTGGGACAGGGACTACACTGAAGCTTTCTTT. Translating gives CASSWDRDYTEAFF.

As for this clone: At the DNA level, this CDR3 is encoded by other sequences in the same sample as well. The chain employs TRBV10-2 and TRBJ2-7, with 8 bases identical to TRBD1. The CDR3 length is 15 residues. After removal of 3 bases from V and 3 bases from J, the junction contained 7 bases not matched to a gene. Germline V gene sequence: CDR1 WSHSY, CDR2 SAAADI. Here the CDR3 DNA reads TGCGCCAGCAGTGAAGGACAGGGCCTCTACTACGAGCAGTACTTC. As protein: CASSEGQGLYYEQYF.

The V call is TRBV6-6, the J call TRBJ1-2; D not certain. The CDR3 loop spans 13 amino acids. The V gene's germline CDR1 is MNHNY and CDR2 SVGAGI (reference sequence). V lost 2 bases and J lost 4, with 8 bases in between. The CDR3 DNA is TGTGCCAGCAGTTACAATAGAGTCTATGGCTACACCTTC. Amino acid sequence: CASSYNRVYGYTF.

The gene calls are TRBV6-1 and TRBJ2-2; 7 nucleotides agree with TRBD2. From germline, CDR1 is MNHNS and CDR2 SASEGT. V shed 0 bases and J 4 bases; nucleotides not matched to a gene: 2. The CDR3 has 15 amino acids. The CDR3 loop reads CASSEASGATGELFF. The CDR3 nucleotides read TGTGCCAGCAGTGAAGCGAGCGGGGCCACCGGGGAGCTGTTTTTT.

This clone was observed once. CDR3 region: CASSQVGFGEKLFF. In DNA, the CDR3 is TGCGCCAGCAGCCAAGTAGGGTTCGGTGAAAAACTGTTTTTT. The chain joins TRBV4-3 to TRBJ1-4; D uncertain. CDR3 length: 14 amino acids. Germline lookup yields CDR1 LGHNA and CDR2 YSLEER. The ends were cut back, 1 base at V and 7 bases at J, with 10 bases in the middle.

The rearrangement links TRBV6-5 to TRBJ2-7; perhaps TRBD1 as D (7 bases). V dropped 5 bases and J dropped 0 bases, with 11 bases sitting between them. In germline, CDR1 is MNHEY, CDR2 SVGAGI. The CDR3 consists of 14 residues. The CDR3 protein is CASSRQGLSYEQYF. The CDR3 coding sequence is TGTGCCAGCAGTAGACAGGGACTCTCCTACGAGCAGTACTTC.

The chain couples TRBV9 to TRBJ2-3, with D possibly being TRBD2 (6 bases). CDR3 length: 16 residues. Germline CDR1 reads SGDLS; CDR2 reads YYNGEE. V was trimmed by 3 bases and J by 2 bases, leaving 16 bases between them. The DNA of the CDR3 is TGTGCCAGCAGCGCCTATCCGGGAGTGCCCACAGATACGCAGTATTTT. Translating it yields CASSAYPGVPTDTQYF.

CDR3 protein: CASSPGTGGVNEQFF. CDR3 nucleotides: TGTGCCAGCTCACCCGGGACAGGGGGAGTGAATGAGCAGTTCTTC. This chain uses TRBV18 with TRBJ2-1; 11 nucleotides agree with TRBD1. The CDR3 totals 15 residues. Trimming at V came to 3 bases and at J to 7 bases, leaving 5 bases not matched to a gene. From germline, CDR1 is KGHSH and CDR2 LQKENI.

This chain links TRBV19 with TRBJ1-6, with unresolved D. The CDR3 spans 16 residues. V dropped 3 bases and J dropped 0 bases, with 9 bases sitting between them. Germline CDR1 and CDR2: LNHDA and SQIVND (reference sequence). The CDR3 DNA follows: TGTGCCAGTAGTATCGCCGAAAGCTCCTATAATTCACCCCTCCACTTT. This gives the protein CASSIAESSYNSPLHF.

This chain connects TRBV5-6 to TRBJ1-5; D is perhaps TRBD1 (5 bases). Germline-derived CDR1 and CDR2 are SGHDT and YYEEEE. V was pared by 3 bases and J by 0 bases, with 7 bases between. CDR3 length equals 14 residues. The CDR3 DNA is TGTGCCAGCAGCTGGGGGATTAGCAATCAGCCCCAGCATTTT. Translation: CASSWGISNQPQHF.

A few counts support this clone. CDR3: CASRETDLNTEAFF. Written as DNA, the CDR3 is TGTGCCAGCAGAGAGACAGACTTGAACACTGAAGCTTTCTTT. The V and J genes are TRBV2 and TRBJ1-1; maybe TRBD1 (5 bases). This CDR3 is 14 amino acids long. The V gene's germline CDR1 is SNHLY and CDR2 FYNNEI. Trimming removed 6 bases from V and 0 bases from J, with 11 bases in between.

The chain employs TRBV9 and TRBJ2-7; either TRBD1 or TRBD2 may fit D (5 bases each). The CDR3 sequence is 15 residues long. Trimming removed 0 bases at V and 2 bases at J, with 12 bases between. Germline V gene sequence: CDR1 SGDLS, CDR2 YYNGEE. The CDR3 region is CASSVVDSGPYEQYF. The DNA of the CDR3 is TGTGCCAGCAGCGTAGTAGACAGCGGACCCTACGAGCAGTACTTC.

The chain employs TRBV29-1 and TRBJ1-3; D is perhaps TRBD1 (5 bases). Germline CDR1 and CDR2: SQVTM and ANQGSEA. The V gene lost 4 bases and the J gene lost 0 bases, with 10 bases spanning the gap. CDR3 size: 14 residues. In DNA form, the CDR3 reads TGCAGCGTTGCTGGACACCTCTCTGGAAACACCATATATTTT. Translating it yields CSVAGHLSGNTIYF. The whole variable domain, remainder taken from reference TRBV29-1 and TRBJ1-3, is SAVISQKPSRDICQRGTSLTIQCQVDSQVTMMFWYRQQPGQSLTLIATANQGSEATYESGFVIDKFPISRPNLTFSTLTVSNMSPEDSSIYLCSVAGHLSGNTIYFGEGSWLTVV.